Presented here are 3 T cell receptor beta chains from one specimen sequenced in a study of blood T cell repertoires in COVID-19. Produced via immunoSEQ multiplex PCR; TCRdb's table is partial and in-frame only. The table includes 100,000 to 150,000 clones, approximately 91% detected once. The sample taken for sequencing was peripheral blood. The receptors derive from a woman over 75 with acute or convalescent COVID-19.

On this clone: This specimen includes other DNA sequences encoding the same CDR3. The chain combines TRBV29-1 with TRBJ1-2; 10 bases are shared with TRBD1. Germline V gene lookup returns CDR1 SQVTM and CDR2 ANQGSEA. J lost 11 bases, V lost 6 bases, and 12 bases had no gene match. This CDR3 contains 13 residues. CDR3 DNA sequence: TGCAGCGTCGATGGGCCGGACAGGGGGTGGTACACCTTC. Translation gives CSVDGPDRGWYTF.

This clone appeared a single time. V gene TRBV5-1 combines with J gene TRBJ1-1; the D gene is possibly TRBD1 (6 bases). CDR3 length: 15 residues. From germline, CDR1 is SGHRS and CDR2 YFSETQ. V was shortened by 0 bases and J by 11 bases, with 20 bases between the two germline ends. CDR3 nucleotides: TGCGCCAGCAGCTTGGAGCCAGGGGCCCCTTTTGCGGCTTTCTTT. It is translated as CASSLEPGAPFAAFF.

The chain recombines TRBV28 with TRBJ1-4; D unclear. The germline V gene encodes CDR1 MDHEN and CDR2 SYDVKM. The CDR3 is made up of 15 amino acids. V lost 4 bases to trimming and J lost 4 bases, with 13 bases between them. This chain's CDR3 is CASSSAGDLNEKLFF. The CDR3 bases are TGTGCCAGCAGTTCGGCGGGAGACCTTAATGAAAAACTGTTTTTT.